Listed below are T cell receptor beta chains from one sample, sequenced in a study of T cells after yellow fever vaccination. TCRdb reprocessed the 5' RACE reads via MiXCR and lists one record per CDR3 protein. The table has some 400,000 distinct CDR3 sequences, under 20% seen once. The sample was PBMCs, taken before the yellow fever booster vaccination. The receptors come from a man younger than 35 who received the YFV17D yellow fever vaccine. Each CDR3 is given with its conserved first and last residue. A D gene is named only where the DNA matches it firmly. Clone size, where shown, is once, few, many, or a class for clones that have expanded.

D	size	length	V	J	CDR3	DNA
TRBD2	-	15	TRBV14	TRBJ2-3	CASSYLAGGTDTQYF	TGTGCCAGCAGCTATCTAGCGGGGGGTACAGATACGCAGTATTTT
-	many	13	TRBV6-5	TRBJ2-2	CANYGRATGELFF	TGTGCCAATTATGGGAGAGCCACCGGGGAGCTGTTTTTT
-	-	15	TRBV2	TRBJ2-5	CASSEVQGLQETQYF	TGTGCCAGCAGTGAAGTTCAAGGGCTTCAAGAGACCCAGTACTTC
-	many	11	TRBV5-6	TRBJ2-3	CASTGTDTQYF	TGTGCCAGTACTGGCACAGATACGCAGTATTTT
TRBD2	-	15	TRBV6-1	TRBJ2-7	CASLWTSGGVYEQYF	TGTGCCAGCCTATGGACTAGCGGGGGGGTCTACGAGCAGTACTTC
-	few	13	TRBV7-9	TRBJ1-2	CASSSTVGNGYTF	TGTGCCAGCAGCTCGACCGTAGGAAATGGCTACACCTTC
-	few	10	TRBV7-9	TRBJ1-2	CASSLNGYTF	TGTGCCAGCAGCTTAAATGGCTACACCTTC
-	-	15	TRBV27	TRBJ1-4	CASSLRNRWNEKLFF	TGTGCCAGCAGTTTACGAAACAGGTGGAATGAAAAACTGTTTTTT
-	many	14	TRBV10-2	TRBJ2-7	CASNTGSRAYEQYF	TGCGCCAGCAATACCGGGTCTCGAGCCTACGAGCAGTACTTC
-	few	14	TRBV5-1	TRBJ1-2	CASSLVPVSDGYTF	TGCGCCAGCAGCTTGGTCCCAGTGAGCGATGGCTACACCTTC
-	many	13	TRBV5-6	TRBJ1-2	CASSFLGGYGYTF	TGTGCCAGCAGCTTCTTGGGGGGCTATGGCTACACCTTC
-	few	14	TRBV20-1	TRBJ2-7	CSAGATGSSYEQYF	TGCAGTGCTGGCGCGACAGGTAGCTCCTACGAGCAGTACTTC
-	-	14	TRBV6-6	TRBJ2-3	CASSLGYHTDTQYF	TGTGCCAGCAGTCTCGGGTACCACACAGATACGCAGTATTTT
-	-	16	TRBV4-3	TRBJ1-6	CASSQTAGQDNSPLHF	TGCGCCAGCAGCCAGACCGCTGGTCAGGACAATTCACCCCTCCACTTT
-	few	14	TRBV20-1	TRBJ2-7	CSARGGRTAYEQYF	TGCAGTGCTAGAGGGGGCAGGACCGCCTACGAGCAGTACTTC
-	-	16	TRBV7-2	TRBJ1-1	CASSLLATTANTEAFF	TGTGCCAGCAGCTTACTTGCGACAACGGCGAACACTGAAGCTTTCTTT
-	few	13	TRBV10-3	TRBJ2-2	CAISDQNTGELFF	TGTGCCATCAGTGACCAGAACACCGGGGAGCTGTTTTTT
-	-	16	TRBV6-2/TRBV6-3	TRBJ2-5	CASSYSTRREQETQYF	TGTGCCAGCAGTTACTCGACCCGGCGGGAACAAGAGACCCAGTACTTC
-	-	13	TRBV4-3	TRBJ1-1	CASSQDYGSEAFF	TGCGCCAGCAGCCAAGATTATGGCAGTGAAGCTTTCTTT
TRBD2	-	14	TRBV20-1	TRBJ2-1	CSPGTSGGEGEQFF	TGCAGTCCTGGGACTAGCGGGGGGGAGGGTGAGCAGTTCTTC
TRBD2	few	14	TRBV27	TRBJ2-3	CASRRLAGMDTQYF	TGTGCCAGCAGGCGACTAGCGGGGATGGATACGCAGTATTTT
-	many	11	TRBV27	TRBJ1-2	CASRQGYGYTF	TGTGCCAGCAGACAGGGCTATGGCTACACCTTC
TRBD1	few	16	TRBV6-5	TRBJ1-3	CASSRPGTGSGNTIYF	TGTGCCAGCAGTCGTCCCGGGACAGGGTCCGGAAACACCATATATTTT
-	few	12	TRBV6-1	TRBJ2-7	CASSEPGDEQYF	TGTGCCAGCAGTGAACCGGGCGACGAGCAGTACTTC
-	-	14	TRBV4-1	TRBJ2-1	CASSHSSTAAEQFF	TGCGCCAGCAGCCACTCATCAACAGCGGCTGAGCAGTTCTTC
-	-	14	TRBV4-3	TRBJ1-1	CASSHFRENTEAFF	TGCGCCAGCAGCCATTTTAGGGAGAACACTGAAGCTTTCTTT
TRBD1	many	14	TRBV20-1	TRBJ2-2	CSASQGAGTGELFF	TGCAGTGCTAGCCAGGGGGCTGGTACCGGGGAGCTGTTTTTT